Listed here are 25 T cell receptor beta chains from one sample, sequenced in a study of blood T cells in healthy people across ages. The authors ran a second PCR of 7 to 11 cycles using a sample-barcoded 5' primer and a J-beta primer mix. Each CDR3 protein is one row after TCRdb ran MiXCR on the 5' RACE reads. In the table there are approximately 730,000 distinct CDR3 sequences, about 40% of which are singletons. The sample consisted of blood. These receptor sequences come from a woman aged 60 to 75 in good health.

The V call is TRBV27, the J call TRBJ1-2, with 8 bases lining up with TRBD1. CDR3 length: 15 residues. V gave up 5 bases and J gave up 4 bases; unmatched junction bases: 9. Germline CDR1 MNHEY, CDR2 SMNVEV (reference sequence). The chain's CDR3 is CASSVDRGSSYGYTF. The CDR3 DNA sequence: TGTGCCAGCAGTGTCGACAGGGGTTCATCCTATGGCTACACCTTC.

Worth noting for this clonotype: With a much larger clone just one base away, this may be a read error. This chain connects TRBV5-1 to TRBJ2-5, with TRBD1 as a possible D gene (6 bases). There are 14 residues in the CDR3. Trimming took off 2 bases at V and 3 bases at J, with 11 bases between the two ends. Looked up from germline, CDR1 is SGHRS and CDR2 is YFSETQ. CDR3 loop: CASSFWAGEETQYF. The CDR3 region has the DNA TGCGCCAGCAGCTTTTGGGCAGGGGAAGAGACCCAGTACTTC.

This clonotype turned up a few times. The chain employs TRBV7-2 and TRBJ1-1; a weak D match, TRBD1 (5 bases). The CDR3 contains 15 residues. With 3 bases removed from V and 1 base from J, the gap between germline ends came to 12 bases. In germline, CDR1 is SGHTA, CDR2 FQGNSA. The CDR3 region has the DNA TGTGCCAGCAGCTTGGGGCCCGTGGGGAACACTGAAGCTTTCTTT. Translating gives CASSLGPVGNTEAFF. Drawing the rest from reference TRBV7-2 and TRBJ1-1, the complete variable domain is GAGVSQSPSNKVTEKGKDVELRCDPISGHTALYWYRQSLGQGLEFLIYFQGNSAPDKSGLPSDRFSAERTGGSVSTLTIQRTQQEDSAVYLCASSLGPVGNTEAFFGQGTRLTVV.

In its sample, this clonotype was seen many times. The chain uses TRBV7-2 and TRBJ2-5; 11 bases map to TRBD1. Germline V lookup: CDR1 SGHTA, CDR2 FQGNSA. The CDR3 has 16 amino acids. V was pared by 2 bases and J by 4 bases, with 6 bases of the junction left unmatched. The CDR3 DNA reads TGTGCCAGCAGCTTACGGACAGGGGGCCATTTAGAGACCCAGTACTTC. The encoded protein is CASSLRTGGHLETQYF. The whole variable domain, remainder taken from reference TRBV7-2 and TRBJ2-5, is GAGVSQSPSNKVTEKGKDVELRCDPISGHTALYWYRQSLGQGLEFLIYFQGNSAPDKSGLPSDRFSAERTGGSVSTLTIQRTQQEDSAVYLCASSLRTGGHLETQYFGPGTRLLVL.

Points on this clonotype: At one boundary the junction diverges from the germline segment, which might be a read error. The chain joins TRBV24-1 to TRBJ2-3; 13 nucleotides match TRBD2. The germline V gene has CDR1 KGHDR and CDR2 SFDVKD. This CDR3 spans 16 amino acids. In DNA, the CDR3 is TGTACCACCAGTGATTGGACTAGCGGGAGACCAGATACGCAGTATTTT. Protein sequence: CTTSDWTSGRPDTQYF.

The rearrangement uses TRBV20-1 and TRBJ2-3; 10 bases match TRBD2. The germline V gene encodes CDR1 DFQATT and CDR2 SNEGSKA (reference sequence). The trim removed 0 bases at V and 2 bases at J, leaving 8 bases unmatched. The CDR3 length is 17 residues. CDR3 sequence (DNA): TGCAGTGCTAGAGATCTTAGCGGGGGGCCACACACAGATACGCAGTATTTT. It codes for CSARDLSGGPHTDTQYF.

This chain uses TRBV18 with TRBJ1-2; TRBD1 is a possible D gene (5 bases). Germline V gene sequence: CDR1 KGHSH, CDR2 LQKENI. CDR3 length: 14 residues. The V end was cut by 4 bases, the J end by 6 bases, with 15 bases between. The CDR3: CASSQTTGTDGYTF. The CDR3 DNA sequence: TGTGCCAGCTCACAAACCACAGGTACCGATGGCTACACCTTC.

This clonotype appeared a few times. CDR3 in DNA: TGCAGCGTTGGTAGCCATAATGAGCAGTTCTTC. Protein: CSVGSHNEQFF. The V gene is TRBV29-1, the J gene TRBJ2-1; D not resolved. Germline V gene data show CDR1 as SQVTM and CDR2 as ANQGSEA. V was pared by 4 bases and J by 7 bases, with 8 bases between. CDR3 length: 11 residues.

This clonotype came up a few times. The J gene is TRBJ2-3, the V gene TRBV6-2 or TRBV6-3; 9 bases map to TRBD2. V lost 4 bases, J lost 9 bases, and 14 bases stayed unmatched. The CDR3 consists of 16 residues. Germline V lookup: CDR1 MNHEY, CDR2 SVGEGT. CDR3 coding DNA: TGTGCCAGCAGTTCCCCTTTGGGGGTAGCGGGGGACACGCAGTATTTT. Its translation is CASSSPLGVAGDTQYF.

The V and J genes are TRBV9 and TRBJ2-7, with TRBD2 identical over 10 bases. The CDR3 runs 16 residues. V dropped 4 bases and J dropped 7; count of bases not matched to a gene: 14. The V gene's germline CDR1 is SGDLS and CDR2 YYNGEE. The CDR3 protein is CASSLPQREGLGEQYF. The DNA for the CDR3 is TGTGCCAGCAGCCTTCCTCAGCGGGAGGGACTGGGGGAGCAGTACTTC.

In this sample, this clonotype turned up a few times. The chain combines TRBV28 with TRBJ2-7; TRBD2 aligns across 8 bases. Germline V lookup: CDR1 MDHEN, CDR2 SYDVKM. This CDR3 comprises 15 residues. V lost 5 bases and J lost 5; bases outside the gene matches: 11. This chain's CDR3 is CASSPPPGGRNEQYF. In DNA, the CDR3 is TGTGCCAGCAGTCCCCCACCGGGAGGGAGAAACGAGCAGTACTTC.

The V and J genes are TRBV4-1 and TRBJ2-3, with unresolved D. V lost 0 bases and J lost 2, with 9 bases in between. Germline V gene lookup returns CDR1 MGHRA and CDR2 YSYEKL. The CDR3 has 15 amino acids. The CDR3 sequence is CASSQEQSYTDTQYF. As DNA, the CDR3 is TGCGCCAGCAGCCAAGAACAGAGCTACACAGATACGCAGTATTTT.

The chain carries TRBV7-8 and TRBJ1-5; 8 bases map to TRBD1. The germline V gene has CDR1 SGHVS and CDR2 FQNEAQ. There are 15 residues in the CDR3. The junction had 5 bases not matched to a gene; V was cut back by 3 bases and J by 4 bases. The CDR3 sequence: CASSFGQGPNQPQHF. The CDR3 DNA sequence: TGTGCCAGCAGCTTTGGACAGGGCCCTAATCAGCCCCAGCATTTT.

The chain has TRBV6-2 or TRBV6-3 and TRBJ1-1, with a tentative D call TRBD1 (5 bases). This CDR3 spans 13 amino acids. Trimming cost V 6 bases and J 11 bases, with 19 bases left between them. Germline V CDR1 and CDR2: MNHEY, SVGEGT. The CDR3: CASSPPGTVEAFF. The CDR3 DNA reads TGTGCCAGCAGCCCCCCAGGGACGGTGGAGGCTTTCTTT.

This clonotype was seen more than once but under ten times. The chain uses TRBV4-2 and TRBJ2-7; 11 bases are a match to TRBD2. Trimming at V came to 1 base and at J to 1 base, leaving 6 bases not matched to a gene. The CDR3 runs to 17 residues. The germline V gene has CDR1 LGHNA and CDR2 YNFKEQ. CDR3 loop: CASSQGLAGGGSYEQYF. The CDR3 DNA sequence: TGTGCCAGCAGCCAAGGTCTAGCGGGAGGAGGATCCTACGAGCAGTACTTC.

The CDR3: CASARALGEKLFF. The CDR3 DNA is TGTGCCAGCGCCCGGGCTTTAGGTGAAAAACTGTTTTTT. The chain couples TRBV6-5 to TRBJ1-4; D call uncertain. Germline CDR1 reads MNHEY; CDR2 reads SVGAGI. The V gene lost 8 bases and the J gene lost 7 bases, with 14 bases spanning the gap. This CDR3 has 13 residues.

The CDR3 loop reads CASSLNAASGRETQYF. Written as DNA, the CDR3 is TGTGCCAGCAGCTTAAATGCAGCGAGCGGGAGAGAGACCCAGTACTTC. The rearrangement uses TRBV7-3 and TRBJ2-5; 8 bases fit TRBD2. Germline V gives CDR1 SGHTA, CDR2 FQGTGA. The ends lost 1 base at V and 4 bases at J; junction bases unmatched: 8. This CDR3 is 16 amino acids long. Using reference TRBV7-3 and TRBJ2-5 for the parts outside the CDR3, the full variable domain is GAGVSQTPSNKVTEKGKYVELRCDPISGHTALYWYRQSLGQGPEFLIYFQGTGAADDSGLPNDRFFAVRPEGSVSTLKIQRTERGDSAVYLCASSLNAASGRETQYFGPGTRLLVL.

This clonotype was detected only a few times. The rearrangement uses TRBV27 and TRBJ2-7, with 9 bases fitting TRBD2. V lost 8 bases and J lost 6; bases outside the gene matches: 5. The CDR3 is made up of 12 amino acids. Germline CDR1 and CDR2: MNHEY and SMNVEV (reference sequence). In DNA, the CDR3 is TGTGCCAGCGGAGCGGGGGGCGGCGAGCAGTACTTC. It codes for CASGAGGGEQYF.

This rearrangement joins TRBV3-1 to TRBJ2-6; the match to TRBD1 covers 9 bases. CDR3 size: 18 residues. The V segment lost 4 bases and the J segment 1 base; nucleotides outside the gene matches: 8. CDR1 and CDR2 (germline): LGHDT, YNNKEL (reference sequence). In nucleotides, the CDR3 is TGTGCCAGCAGCCTACGCGGACAGGGGATTTCTGGGGCCAACGTCCTGACTTTC. This sequence encodes CASSLRGQGISGANVLTF.

Note on this clonotype: A single base separates this from a much larger clone, so it may be a read error. V usage is TRBV4-3 and J usage is TRBJ2-1; tentatively, D is TRBD2 (5 bases). This CDR3 has 14 amino acids. The V gene's germline CDR1 is LGHNA and CDR2 YSLEER. The CDR3 is CANSQEGYNNEQFF. CDR3 DNA sequence: TGCGCCAACAGCCAAGAGGGCTACAACAATGAGCAGTTCTTC.

The chain has TRBV2 and TRBJ2-7; D may match TRBD1 or TRBD2 (5 bases each). This CDR3 contains 15 residues. Looked up from germline, CDR1 is SNHLY and CDR2 is FYNNEI. V lost 2 bases, J lost 4 bases, and 15 bases lay in between. Here the CDR3 reads CASSEMGDLAYEQYF. CDR3 nucleotide sequence: TGTGCCAGCAGTGAAATGGGGGACCTCGCTTACGAGCAGTACTTC.

This clonotype was counted only a few times. V gene TRBV7-2 combines with J gene TRBJ2-7; 7 bases fit TRBD2. The CDR3 is made up of 16 amino acids. Trimming cost V 1 base and J 6 bases; bases outside gene matches: 12. Germline V lookup: CDR1 SGHTA, CDR2 FQGNSA. Written as DNA, the CDR3 is TGTGCCAGCAGCTTAGGGGGGGGTTATACAAGGTCCGAGCAGTACTTC. Translating it yields CASSLGGGYTRSEQYF.

The chain joins TRBV25-1 to TRBJ1-5; 8 bases fit TRBD1. Germline CDR1 and CDR2: MGHDK and SYGVNS. CDR3 length equals 14 residues. Trimming took 5 bases from V and 4 from J; bases not matched to a gene: 4. As DNA, the CDR3 is TGTGCCAGCAGTTGGGGACAGGATAATCAGCCCCAGCATTTT. It translates to CASSWGQDNQPQHF.

The chain has TRBV11-1 and TRBJ2-1; TRBD2 matches at 8 bases. Germline V gives CDR1 SGHAT, CDR2 FQDESV (reference sequence). The CDR3 loop spans 16 amino acids. V was clipped by 6 bases and J by 6 bases; unmatched bases: 13. CDR3 residues: CASRSTGTRGGNEQFF. The CDR3 nucleotides are TGTGCCAGCAGGTCCACCGGGACTAGGGGAGGCAATGAGCAGTTCTTC.

The chain uses TRBV14 and TRBJ1-4, with a possible D match to TRBD1 (6 bases). V lost 1 base to trimming and J lost 8 bases, with 17 bases between them. Per the germline V gene, CDR1 is SGHDN and CDR2 is FVKESK. This CDR3 comprises 16 residues. This chain's CDR3 is CASSQVWGRGNEKLFF. CDR3 DNA: TGTGCCAGCAGCCAAGTTTGGGGGCGAGGGAACGAAAAACTGTTTTTT.